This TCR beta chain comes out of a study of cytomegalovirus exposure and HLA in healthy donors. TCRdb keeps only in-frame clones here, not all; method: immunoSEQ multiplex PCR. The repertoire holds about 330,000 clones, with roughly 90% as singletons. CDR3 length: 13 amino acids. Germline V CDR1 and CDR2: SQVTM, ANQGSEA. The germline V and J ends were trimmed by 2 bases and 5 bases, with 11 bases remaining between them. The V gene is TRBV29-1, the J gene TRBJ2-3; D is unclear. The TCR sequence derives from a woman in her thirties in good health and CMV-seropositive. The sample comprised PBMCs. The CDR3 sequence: CSVERVSGDTQYF. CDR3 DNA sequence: TGCAGCGTTGAAAGGGTGTCGGGAGATACGCAGTATTTT.